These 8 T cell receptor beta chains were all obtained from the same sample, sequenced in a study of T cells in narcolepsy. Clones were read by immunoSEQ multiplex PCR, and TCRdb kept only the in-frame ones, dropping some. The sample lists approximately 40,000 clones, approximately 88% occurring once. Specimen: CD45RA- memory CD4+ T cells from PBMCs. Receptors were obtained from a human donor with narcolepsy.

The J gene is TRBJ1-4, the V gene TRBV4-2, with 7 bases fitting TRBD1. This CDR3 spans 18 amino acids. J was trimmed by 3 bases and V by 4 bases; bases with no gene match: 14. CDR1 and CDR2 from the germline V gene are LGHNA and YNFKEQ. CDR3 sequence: CASSLGTAQVLANEKLFF. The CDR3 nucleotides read TGTGCCAGCAGCCTTGGGACAGCCCAGGTATTAGCTAATGAAAAACTGTTTTTT.

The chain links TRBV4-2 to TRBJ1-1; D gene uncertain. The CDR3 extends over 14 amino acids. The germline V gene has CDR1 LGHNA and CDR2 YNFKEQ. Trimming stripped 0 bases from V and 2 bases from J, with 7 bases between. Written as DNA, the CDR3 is TGTGCCAGCAGCCAAGATAGGTTAAACACTGAAGCTTTCTTT. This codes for CASSQDRLNTEAFF.

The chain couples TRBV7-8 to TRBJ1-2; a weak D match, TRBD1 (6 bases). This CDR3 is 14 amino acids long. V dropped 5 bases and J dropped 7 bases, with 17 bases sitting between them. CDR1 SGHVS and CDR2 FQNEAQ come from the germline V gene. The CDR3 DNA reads TGTGCCAGCAGCCAGGGCACGGGGGCAGGTGGCTACACCTTC. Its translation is CASSQGTGAGGYTF.

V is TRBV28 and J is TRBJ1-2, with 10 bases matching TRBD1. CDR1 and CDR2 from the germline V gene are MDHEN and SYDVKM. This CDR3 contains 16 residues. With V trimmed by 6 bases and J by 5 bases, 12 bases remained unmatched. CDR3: CASSSPGQGSRYGYTF. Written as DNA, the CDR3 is TGTGCCAGCAGCTCCCCGGGACAGGGGAGTCGTTATGGCTACACCTTC.

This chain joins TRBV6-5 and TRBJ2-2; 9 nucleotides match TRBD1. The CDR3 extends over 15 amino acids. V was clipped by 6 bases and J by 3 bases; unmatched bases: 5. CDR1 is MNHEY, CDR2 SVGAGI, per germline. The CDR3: CASRRGQGDTGELFF. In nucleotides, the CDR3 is TGTGCCAGCAGACGGGGACAGGGTGACACCGGGGAGCTGTTTTTT.

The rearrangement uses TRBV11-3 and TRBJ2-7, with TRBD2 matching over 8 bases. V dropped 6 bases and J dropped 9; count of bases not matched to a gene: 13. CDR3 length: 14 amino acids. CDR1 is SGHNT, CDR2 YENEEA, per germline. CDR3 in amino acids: CASSRRGAGARQYF. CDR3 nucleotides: TGTGCCAGCAGTCGTAGGGGAGCGGGAGCCAGGCAGTACTTC. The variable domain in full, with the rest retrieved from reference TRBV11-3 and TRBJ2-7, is EAGVVQSPRYKIIEKKQPVAFWCNPISGHNTLYWYLQNLGQGPELLIRYENEEAVDDSQLPKDRFSAERLKGVDSTLKIQPAELGDSAVYLCASSRRGAGARQYFGPGTRLTVT.

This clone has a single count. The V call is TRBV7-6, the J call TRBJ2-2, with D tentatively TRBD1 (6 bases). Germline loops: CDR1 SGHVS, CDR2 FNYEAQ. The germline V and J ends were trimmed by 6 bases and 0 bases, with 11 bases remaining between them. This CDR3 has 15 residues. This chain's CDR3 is CASRIQGSNTGELFF. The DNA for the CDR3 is TGTGCCAGCAGGATACAGGGATCGAACACCGGGGAGCTGTTTTTT. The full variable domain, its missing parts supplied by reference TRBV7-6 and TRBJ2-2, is GAGVSQSPRYKVTKRGQDVALRCDPISGHVSLYWYRQALGQGPEFLTYFNYEAQQDKSGLPNDRFSAERPEGSISTLTIQRTEQRDSAMYRCASRIQGSNTGELFFGEGSRLTVL.

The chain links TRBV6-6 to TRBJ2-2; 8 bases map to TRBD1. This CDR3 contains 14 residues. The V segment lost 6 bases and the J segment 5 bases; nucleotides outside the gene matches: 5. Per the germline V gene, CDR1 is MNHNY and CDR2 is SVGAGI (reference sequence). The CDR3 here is CASRGQGETGELFF. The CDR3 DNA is TGTGCCAGCAGAGGACAGGGCGAAACCGGGGAGCTGTTTTTT.